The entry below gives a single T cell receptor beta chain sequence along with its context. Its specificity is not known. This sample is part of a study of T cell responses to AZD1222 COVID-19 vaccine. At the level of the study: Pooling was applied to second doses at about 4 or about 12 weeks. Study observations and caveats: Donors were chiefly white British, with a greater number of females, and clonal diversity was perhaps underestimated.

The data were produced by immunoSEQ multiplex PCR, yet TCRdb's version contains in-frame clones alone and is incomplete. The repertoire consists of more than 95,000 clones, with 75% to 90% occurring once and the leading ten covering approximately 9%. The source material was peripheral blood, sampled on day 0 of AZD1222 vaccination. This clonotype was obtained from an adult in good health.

The CDR3 here is CASSPSGNTIYF. The CDR3 coding sequence is TGCGCCAGCAGCCCCTCTGGAAACACCATATATTTT. The genes are TRBV5-1 and TRBJ1-3, with D unclear. The CDR3 consists of 12 residues. V lost 4 bases to trimming and J lost 0 bases, with 2 bases between them. The germline CDR1 and CDR2 sequences are SGHRS and YFSETQ.